Listed below are T cell receptor beta chains from one sample, sequenced in a study of control samples from healthy donors and cancer patients. TCRdb's table, derived via immunoSEQ multiplex PCR, lists solely in-frame clones and lacks some. In the table there are tens of thousands of clones, approximately 90% of which are singletons. The sequencing sample was made of PBMCs. Source of these receptors: a woman aged 60-75 years with head and neck cancer. The conserved cysteine and the conserved F or W are not part of the CDR3 here.

v_call,j_call,cdr3_aa
TRBV5-5,TRBJ2-7,ASSLAGTYEQY
TRBV9,TRBJ2-2,ASSAGQGRTGELF
TRBV7-2,TRBJ1-2,ASSFPQGADYGYT
TRBV6-2/TRBV6-3,TRBJ1-1,ASSYGWGLNTEAF
TRBV27,TRBJ2-7,ASSTGTGGNYYEQY
TRBV9,TRBJ2-5,ASSVSGGKETQY
TRBV27,TRBJ2-3,ASSPLLREKSAWDTDTQY
TRBV24-1,TRBJ2-3,ATSDLGPGAGDTQY
TRBV4-2,TRBJ2-5,ASSAPGTGERETQY
TRBV15,TRBJ2-3,ATSIFTDTQY
TRBV7-7,TRBJ2-5,ASSSTTGEETQY
TRBV4-3,TRBJ2-5,ASSRGTGGGLGETQY
TRBV6-2/TRBV6-3,TRBJ1-5,ASSWTDSNQPQH
TRBV5-1,TRBJ2-5,ASSLAIQGVETQY
TRBV29-1,TRBJ1-6,SVRPGQANSPLH
TRBV28,TRBJ2-1,ASGPFSGNEQF
TRBV7-9,TRBJ2-5,ASSFSSGGGETQY
TRBV7-2,TRBJ1-1,ASSSLGANTEAF
TRBV6-5,TRBJ2-7,ASRVAGASYEQY
TRBV7-2,TRBJ1-2,ASSLVGGRGYT
TRBV7-8,TRBJ2-1,ASSPGLAGSYNEQF
TRBV6-2/TRBV6-3,TRBJ1-5,ASSDRDRVGPQH
TRBV7-2,TRBJ1-1,ASSLSTVTEAF
TRBV2,TRBJ2-2,ASSRGDTGELF
TRBV10-1,TRBJ2-1,ASREDNEQF
TRBV7-2,TRBJ2-1,ASSLSLASYNEQF
TRBV7-8,TRBJ2-1,ASSLILYQGPRPDEQF
TRBV5-1,TRBJ1-1,ASSLGQADTEAF
TRBV18,TRBJ2-7,ASSPRDRGGYEQY
TRBV27,TRBJ1-2,ASASLGIYGYT
TRBV10-1,TRBJ2-1,ASSAGLAGQDNEQF
TRBV6-5,TRBJ1-5,ASSYSRGNQPQH
TRBV6-5,TRBJ2-7,ASSLIRVYEQY
TRBV4-3,TRBJ2-3,ASSQSPGQVPSTDTQY
TRBV7-9,TRBJ2-2,ASSQRGDRGLTGELF
TRBV5-1,TRBJ2-1,ASSFFSGGRNEQF
TRBV4-3,TRBJ2-3,ASSQRGSWGTDTQY
TRBV4-3,TRBJ2-7,ASSQDLGGSYEQY
TRBV7-3,TRBJ2-4,ARGPNIQY
TRBV7-9,TRBJ2-1,ASSLEGNEQF
TRBV10-1,TRBJ2-5,ASSESGQQETQY
TRBV14,TRBJ2-1,ASSPSVGEQF
TRBV19,TRBJ1-1,ASRRGRETEAF
TRBV6-5,TRBJ1-1,ASSFYDRGEAF
TRBV30,TRBJ1-2,ALQGDGPYGYT
TRBV6-6,TRBJ2-7,ASTDGGTHHYEQY
TRBV30,TRBJ1-6,AWQQTVNSPLH
TRBV27,TRBJ2-5,ASSLSRPDRAQETQY
TRBV7-6,TRBJ1-1,ASSLLEWDREENTEAF
TRBV20-1,TRBJ2-3,SASTRGSTDTQY
TRBV6-5,TRBJ1-2,ASSYANGAYGYT
TRBV19,TRBJ1-2,ASSIARGGQNNYGYT
TRBV7-2,TRBJ2-7,ASSPQGLAGAYEQY
TRBV9,TRBJ1-3,ASSVVPGGTGNTIY